This is a list of T cell receptor beta chains from one sample in a study of T-cell memory formation after mild COVID-19. From the 5' RACE reads, TCRdb called clonotypes with MiXCR, one entry per CDR3 protein. The data contain around 530,000 distinct CDR3 sequences, roughly a fifth of them singletons. Sequencing used PBMCs or a T cell subset sorted from them (not recorded which). The receptors were sampled from an adult woman who had mild COVID-19 (a few samples of this study predate the infection). Cell type and time point are not known. The CDR3 runs from the conserved cysteine through the conserved F or W. The D gene is left open where the match is weak. Only part of the rows carry a size: once, few, many, or a class if the clone is expanded.

cdr3_length: 15; clone_size: NA; j_call: TRBJ1-1; v_call: TRBV6-5; d_call: NA; cdr3_nt: TGTGCCAGCACCCCCGACAGGAATTGGAACACTGAAGCTTTCTTT; cdr3_aa: CASTPDRNWNTEAFF
cdr3_length: 13; clone_size: NA; j_call: TRBJ1-5; v_call: TRBV5-1; d_call: TRBD1; cdr3_nt: TGCGCCAGCAGACAGGGGGCTGGTCAGCCCCAGCATTTT; cdr3_aa: CASRQGAGQPQHF
cdr3_length: 16; clone_size: NA; j_call: TRBJ1-5; v_call: TRBV6-5; d_call: NA; cdr3_nt: TGTGCCAGCAGTTACACATCGCAGGGCGAGAATCAGCCCCAGCATTTT; cdr3_aa: CASSYTSQGENQPQHF
cdr3_length: 14; clone_size: few; j_call: TRBJ2-7; v_call: TRBV6-1; d_call: NA; cdr3_nt: TGTGCCAGCAGTGAGTGGAGGGACCCCTACGAGCAGTACTTC; cdr3_aa: CASSEWRDPYEQYF
cdr3_length: 18; clone_size: NA; j_call: TRBJ2-2; v_call: TRBV25-1; d_call: TRBD2; cdr3_nt: TGTGCCAGCAGTGACAGGACTAGCGGGAGCGCGAACACCGGGGAGCTGTTTTTT; cdr3_aa: CASSDRTSGSANTGELFF
cdr3_length: 17; clone_size: NA; j_call: TRBJ1-5; v_call: TRBV12-3/TRBV12-4; d_call: NA; cdr3_nt: TGTGCCAGCAGCTTGGAAGATCCCAGGGTGCGCAATCAGCCCCAGCATTTT; cdr3_aa: CASSLEDPRVRNQPQHF
cdr3_length: 17; clone_size: NA; j_call: TRBJ2-1; v_call: TRBV4-3; d_call: TRBD2; cdr3_nt: TGCGCCAGCAGCCAAGGAATAGCGGGGGACCCGTACAATGAGCAGTTCTTC; cdr3_aa: CASSQGIAGDPYNEQFF
cdr3_length: 19; clone_size: NA; j_call: TRBJ2-3; v_call: TRBV11-2; d_call: NA; cdr3_nt: TGTGCCAGCAGCTTAAATAGCGGTCCAACCGCCAGTCCCACAGATACGCAGTATTTT; cdr3_aa: CASSLNSGPTASPTDTQYF
cdr3_length: 17; clone_size: NA; j_call: TRBJ2-3; v_call: TRBV23-1; d_call: TRBD2; cdr3_nt: TGCGCCAGCAGGCGATGGACTAGCGGGGGGGGCACAGATACGCAGTATTTT; cdr3_aa: CASRRWTSGGGTDTQYF
cdr3_length: 15; clone_size: NA; j_call: TRBJ1-6; v_call: TRBV7-2; d_call: TRBD1; cdr3_nt: TGTGCCAGCAGCTTAGGACAGGGGTTAGGATCACCCCTCCACTTT; cdr3_aa: CASSLGQGLGSPLHF
cdr3_length: 13; clone_size: NA; j_call: TRBJ2-5; v_call: TRBV7-9; d_call: NA; cdr3_nt: TGTGCCAGCAGCTTCAGGGTCCAAGAGACCCAGTACTTC; cdr3_aa: CASSFRVQETQYF
cdr3_length: 15; clone_size: NA; j_call: TRBJ2-5; v_call: TRBV7-9; d_call: NA; cdr3_nt: TGTGCCAGCAGCGCCCGGGACTCCCTCCAAGAGACCCAGTACTTC; cdr3_aa: CASSARDSLQETQYF
cdr3_length: 13; clone_size: NA; j_call: TRBJ1-2; v_call: TRBV5-4; d_call: NA; cdr3_nt: TGTGCCAGCAGCACGACGGACCTCTATGGCTACACCTTC; cdr3_aa: CASSTTDLYGYTF
cdr3_length: 18; clone_size: few; j_call: TRBJ2-7; v_call: TRBV28; d_call: NA; cdr3_nt: TGTGCCAGCAGTTTTGTGTCAGCCGCAGCGTCATTTACCTACGAGCAGTACTTC; cdr3_aa: CASSFVSAAASFTYEQYF
cdr3_length: 14; clone_size: NA; j_call: TRBJ1-5; v_call: TRBV13; d_call: TRBD1; cdr3_nt: TGTGCCAGCAGTCGAGGGGGCTTCGATCAGCCCCAGCATTTT; cdr3_aa: CASSRGGFDQPQHF
cdr3_length: 15; clone_size: few; j_call: TRBJ2-7; v_call: TRBV5-1; d_call: NA; cdr3_nt: TGCGCCAGCAGCTTGGCCCATGACAGCTTTTACGAGCAGTACTTC; cdr3_aa: CASSLAHDSFYEQYF
cdr3_length: 11; clone_size: NA; j_call: TRBJ2-7; v_call: TRBV6-2/TRBV6-3; d_call: NA; cdr3_nt: TGTGCCAGCTCGGTCCGGGCCGAGCAGTACTTC; cdr3_aa: CASSVRAEQYF